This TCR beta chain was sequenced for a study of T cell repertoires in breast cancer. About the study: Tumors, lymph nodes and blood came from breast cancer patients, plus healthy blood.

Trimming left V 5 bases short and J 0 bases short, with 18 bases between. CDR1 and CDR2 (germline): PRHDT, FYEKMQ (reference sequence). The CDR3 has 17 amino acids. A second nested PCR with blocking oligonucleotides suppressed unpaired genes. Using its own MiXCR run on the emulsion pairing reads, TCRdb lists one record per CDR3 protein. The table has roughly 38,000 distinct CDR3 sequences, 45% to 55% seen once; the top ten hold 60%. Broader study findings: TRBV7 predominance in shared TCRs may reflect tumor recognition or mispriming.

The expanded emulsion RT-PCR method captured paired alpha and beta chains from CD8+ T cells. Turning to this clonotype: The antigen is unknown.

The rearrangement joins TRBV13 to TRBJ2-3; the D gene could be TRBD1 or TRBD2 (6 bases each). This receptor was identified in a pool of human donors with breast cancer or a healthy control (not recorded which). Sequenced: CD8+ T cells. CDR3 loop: CASSQNYGGSSTDTQYF. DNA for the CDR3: TGTGCCAGCAGCCAAAACTACGGGGGCTCTAGCACAGATACGCAGTATTTT.